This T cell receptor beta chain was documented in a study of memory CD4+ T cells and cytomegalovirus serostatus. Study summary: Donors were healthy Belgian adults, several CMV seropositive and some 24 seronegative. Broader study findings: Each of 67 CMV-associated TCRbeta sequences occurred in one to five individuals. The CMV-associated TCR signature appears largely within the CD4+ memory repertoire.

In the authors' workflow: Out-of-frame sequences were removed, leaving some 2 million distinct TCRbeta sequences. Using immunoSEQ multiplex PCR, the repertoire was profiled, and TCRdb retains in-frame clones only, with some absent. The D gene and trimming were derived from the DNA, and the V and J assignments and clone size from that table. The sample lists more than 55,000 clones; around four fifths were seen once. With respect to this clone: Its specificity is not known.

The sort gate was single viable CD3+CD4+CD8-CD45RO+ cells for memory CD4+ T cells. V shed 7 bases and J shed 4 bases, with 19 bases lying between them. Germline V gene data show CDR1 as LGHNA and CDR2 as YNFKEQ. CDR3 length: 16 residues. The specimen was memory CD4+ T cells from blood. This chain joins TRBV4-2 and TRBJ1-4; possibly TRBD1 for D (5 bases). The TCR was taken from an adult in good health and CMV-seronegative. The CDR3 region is CASTSTVGGGNEKLFF. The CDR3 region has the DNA TGTGCCAGCACCTCCACGGTGGGGGGAGGTAATGAAAAACTGTTTTTT.